This T cell receptor (beta chain) was captured by sequencing in a study of blood T cell repertoires in COVID-19 (dated by TCRdb to 2018 to 2021). Regarding the study in general: Collaborator samples came from the United States, Italy and Spain and covered acute and convalescent phases of COVID-19. The prospective study material was composed of cDNA or gDNA derived from T cells, B-cell-depleted T cells, or PBMCs. Where available, HLA class I and class II types were obtained from metadata supplied by the sample provider rather than from assay-based typing. A freely available public database, intended as a resource for researchers studying the immune response to SARS-CoV-2, is where the repertoires were released. The sample metadata nearly always contained a de-identified subject ID, COVID-19 status, age in years and sex. Samples were obtained from the ongoing ImmuneRACE study (first 160 participants) and from 950 to 1,500 subjects provided by 6 global collaborators. Deeply sampled blood TCRbeta repertoires from subjects exposed to, actively infected with, or recovered from COVID-19 were included in the dataset. Here is what the overall study found, with its caveats: The amount of clinical and demographic metadata varied by source and participant and was provided uncurated.

V loses 2 bases at its end and J loses 13 bases; junction bases beyond the gene matches: 8. According to the germline V gene, CDR1 reads SGHNT and CDR2 reads YENEEA. From the cysteine up to the phenylalanine, the CDR3 has a length of 14 residues. Solely the CDR3 DNA is kept, with 42 bases framed from the first base. Of note for this clone: Its antigen is not yet known. No base quality information exists; no much larger clone differs at one position.

TCRbeta CDR3 regions were amplified from genomic DNA by means of the immunoSEQ Assay, a bias-controlled multiplex PCR. As for how the authors treated the data: The number of nucleated cells in each sample was estimated by amplification of reference gene primers within the assay. To quantify the absolute abundance of each unique TCRbeta CDR3 rearrangement, sequence reads were collapsed and filtered. For each sample, productive Simpson clonality was calculated as the square root of Simpson's diversity index across productive rearrangements. TCRdb holds this immuneACCESS table with in-frame rearrangements only. Some clones are missing; in checked studies, unresolved V genes explain under half, and the rest has no known cause. V and J calls and clone size come straight from that table; D and trimming were deduced from the DNA. The sample includes some 210,000 clones, with roughly nine tenths observed a single time. The ten most abundant clones make up roughly 6% of the sample.

A second Seattle source provided samples from volunteer blood donors who had recovered from COVID-19. Collaborating institutions collected whole blood in K2EDTA tubes following their own protocols. For TCRbeta analysis, collaborators shipped samples in one of three forms: frozen whole blood, isolated PBMCs, or DNA extracted from either of those sample types. Sequenced input: peripheral blood. Recombination linked TRBV11-3 to TRBJ2-1, with 10 middle bases fitting TRBD1. The origin of this receptor is a man between 60 and 75 years old who had recovered from COVID-19. The CDR3 protein sequence reads: CASSLTGTGVQQFF. DNA sequence: TGTGCCAGCAGCTTAACCGGGACAGGGGTTCAACAGTTCTTC.